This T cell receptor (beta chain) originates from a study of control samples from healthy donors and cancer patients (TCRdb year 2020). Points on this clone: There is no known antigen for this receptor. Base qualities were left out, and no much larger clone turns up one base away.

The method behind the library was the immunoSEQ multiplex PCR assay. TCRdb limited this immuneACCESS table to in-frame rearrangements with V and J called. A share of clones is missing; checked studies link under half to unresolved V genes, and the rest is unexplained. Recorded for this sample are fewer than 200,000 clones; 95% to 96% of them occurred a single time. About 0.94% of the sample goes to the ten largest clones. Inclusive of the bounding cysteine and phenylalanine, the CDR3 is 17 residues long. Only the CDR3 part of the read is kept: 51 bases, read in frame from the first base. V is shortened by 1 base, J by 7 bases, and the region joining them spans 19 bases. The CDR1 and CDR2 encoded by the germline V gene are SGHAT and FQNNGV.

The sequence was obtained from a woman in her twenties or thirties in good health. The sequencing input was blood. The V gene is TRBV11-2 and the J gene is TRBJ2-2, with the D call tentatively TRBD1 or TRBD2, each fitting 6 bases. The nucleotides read TGTGCCAGCAGCTTAGTTCCGGGACTGGGGGGCGGCGGGGAGCTGTTTTTT. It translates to CASSLVPGLGGGGELFF. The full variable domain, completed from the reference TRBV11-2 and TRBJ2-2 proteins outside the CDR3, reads EAGVAQSPRYKIIEKRQSVAFWCNPISGHATLYWYQQILGQGPKLLIQFQNNGVVDDSQLPKDRFSAERLKGVDSTLKIQPAKLEDSAVYLCASSLVPGLGGGGELFFGEGSRLTVL.